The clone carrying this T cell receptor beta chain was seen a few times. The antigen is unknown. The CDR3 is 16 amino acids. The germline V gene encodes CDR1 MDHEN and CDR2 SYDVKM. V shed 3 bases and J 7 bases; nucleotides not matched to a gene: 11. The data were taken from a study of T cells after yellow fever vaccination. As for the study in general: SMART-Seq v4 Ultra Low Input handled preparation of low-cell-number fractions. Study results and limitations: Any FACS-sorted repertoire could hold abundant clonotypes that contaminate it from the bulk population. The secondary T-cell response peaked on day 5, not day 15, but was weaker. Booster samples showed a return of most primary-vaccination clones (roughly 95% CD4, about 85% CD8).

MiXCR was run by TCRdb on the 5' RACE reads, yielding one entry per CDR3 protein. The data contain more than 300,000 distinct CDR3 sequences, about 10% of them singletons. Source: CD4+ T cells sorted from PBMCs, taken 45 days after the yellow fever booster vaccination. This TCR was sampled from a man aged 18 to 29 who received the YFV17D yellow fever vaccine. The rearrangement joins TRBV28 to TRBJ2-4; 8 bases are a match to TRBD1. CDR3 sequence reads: CASSFRRFWTGNIQYF. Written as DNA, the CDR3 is TGTGCCAGCAGTTTCCGACGGTTCTGGACAGGGAACATTCAGTACTTC.